The 18 T cell receptor beta chains reported below all come from one sample, sequenced in a study of blood T cell repertoires in COVID-19. Clones were read by immunoSEQ multiplex PCR, and TCRdb kept only the in-frame ones, dropping some. The sample has 310,000 or so clones; over 75% are singletons. Specimen: PBMCs or T cells enriched from blood (not recorded which). The receptors were gathered from a woman younger than 45 who had recovered from COVID-19.

Notes on this clone: The same CDR3 is also encoded by other DNA sequences in this sample. This chain joins TRBV19 and TRBJ2-3, with 10 bases aligning to TRBD2. V trimming: 4 bases; J trimming: 1 base; junction bases outside the gene matches: 2. This CDR3 contains 15 residues. Looked up from germline, CDR1 is LNHDA and CDR2 is SQIVND (reference sequence). The CDR3 DNA reads TGTGCCAGTAGTACTGGACTAGCGGGCACAGATACGCAGTATTTT. Residues: CASSTGLAGTDTQYF.

The J gene is TRBJ2-7, the V gene TRBV12-3 or TRBV12-4; 8 positions agree with TRBD2. The V segment lost 7 bases and the J segment 5 bases; nucleotides outside the gene matches: 7. The CDR3 loop spans 13 amino acids. For the CDR3, the DNA is TGTGCCAGCACCCAAGCGGGAGTCCACGAGCAGTACTTC. Its translation: CASTQAGVHEQYF.

The chain carries TRBV3-1 (or the pseudogene TRBV3-2) and TRBJ1-2; D is unclear. This CDR3 spans 15 amino acids. V was pared by 1 base and J by 4 bases, with 13 bases between. Germline-derived CDR1 and CDR2 are LGHDT and YNNKEL (reference sequence). In DNA form, the CDR3 reads TGTGCCAGCAGCCAAGTCGGTGGCGGCGCCTATGGCTACACCTTC. This encodes CASSQVGGGAYGYTF.

V is TRBV4-1 and J is TRBJ2-7, with TRBD2 identical over 11 bases. The CDR3 is 16 amino acids. V shed 0 bases and J 4 bases; nucleotides not matched to a gene: 5. Looked up from germline, CDR1 is MGHRA and CDR2 is YSYEKL. The CDR3 loop reads CASSQDQGTSGYEQYF. In DNA, the CDR3 is TGCGCCAGCAGCCAAGATCAGGGGACTAGCGGTTACGAGCAGTACTTC.

CDR3 sequence: CASSAGTGGAYEQYF. The CDR3 nucleotides are TGTGCCAGCAGCGCCGGGACAGGGGGCGCTTACGAGCAGTACTTC. V and J are TRBV9 and TRBJ2-7; TRBD1 matches at 12 bases. CDR1 and CDR2 from the germline V gene are SGDLS and YYNGEE. CDR3 length: 15 residues. After removal of 3 bases from V and 4 bases from J, the junction contained 5 bases not matched to a gene.

This rearrangement joins TRBV24-1 to TRBJ2-7, with TRBD1 matching 11 bases. The CDR3 is made up of 16 amino acids. V shed 2 bases and J 7 bases; nucleotides not matched to a gene: 9. Germline V lookup: CDR1 KGHDR, CDR2 SFDVKD. CDR3 loop: CATSDSGQGGIWEQYF. The CDR3 DNA is TGTGCCACCAGTGATTCGGGACAGGGGGGGATATGGGAGCAGTACTTC.

The chain carries TRBV19 and TRBJ1-6, with TRBD1 matching over 11 bases. CDR3 length equals 16 residues. Germline V gene data show CDR1 as LNHDA and CDR2 as SQIVND (reference sequence). V lost 6 bases, J lost 9 bases, and 10 bases stayed unmatched. CDR3 nucleotide sequence: TGTGCCAGTAGCCAACCACGGACAGGGGGCCTTTCACCCCTCCACTTT. This codes for CASSQPRTGGLSPLHF.

V usage is TRBV29-1 and J usage is TRBJ1-4; 9 bases are a match to TRBD1. Germline V lookup: CDR1 SQVTM, CDR2 ANQGSEA. The CDR3 is 20 residues long. Trimming removed 8 bases from V and 0 bases from J; junction bases left unmatched: 22. The CDR3 DNA reads TGCAGCCTTCGTCCGGGACAGGGAACACTTTTAGTTACAACTAATGAAAAACTGTTTTTT. Amino acids: CSLRPGQGTLLVTTNEKLFF.

This clone came up a few times. V is TRBV18 and J is TRBJ1-6; no firm D call. Germline CDR1 reads KGHSH; CDR2 reads LQKENI. Trimming left V 0 bases short and J 9 bases short, with 12 bases between. The CDR3 is 15 residues long. Here the CDR3 reads CASSPPGGSGSPLHF. CDR3 nucleotide sequence: TGTGCCAGCTCACCACCTGGAGGGTCGGGTTCACCCCTCCACTTT.

The chain carries TRBV5-1 and TRBJ2-1, with 9 bases fitting TRBD1. The junction had 12 bases not matched to a gene; V was cut back by 1 base and J by 1 base. The CDR3 consists of 19 residues. Per germline, CDR1 SGHRS and CDR2 YFSETQ. CDR3 nucleotides: TGCGCCAGCAGCTTGCTAGGACAGGGGTCGATTTCGTCCTACAATGAGCAGTTCTTC. Translated, it gives CASSLLGQGSISSYNEQFF.

This rearrangement joins TRBV5-4 to TRBJ2-1; 8 positions match TRBD2. Per germline, CDR1 SGHNT and CDR2 YYREEE (reference sequence). V was pared by 9 bases and J by 5 bases, with 10 bases of the junction left unmatched. This CDR3 spans 14 amino acids. The CDR3 region is CATGFTSGNNEQFF. CDR3 sequence (DNA): TGTGCCACCGGCTTCACTAGCGGCAACAATGAGCAGTTCTTC.

The V call is TRBV9, the J call TRBJ1-4; maybe TRBD1 (5 bases). V was trimmed by 4 bases and J by 8 bases, leaving 12 bases between them. The length of the CDR3 is 13 residues. The germline gives CDR1 SGDLS, CDR2 YYNGEE. CDR3 loop: CASSFTGGEKLFF. The CDR3 nucleotides are TGTGCCAGCAGCTTCACAGGAGGGGAAAAACTGTTTTTT.

This clone occurred once. The chain employs TRBV28 and TRBJ2-1, with 13 bases fitting TRBD2. V lost 6 bases to trimming and J lost 7 bases; unmatched junction nucleotides: 6. This CDR3 comprises 15 residues. Per germline, CDR1 MDHEN and CDR2 SYDVKM. The CDR3 DNA reads TGTGCCAGCAGCCGGGGACTAGCGGGAAGTAATGAGCAGTTCTTC. Translation gives CASSRGLAGSNEQFF. The variable domain in full, with the rest retrieved from reference TRBV28 and TRBJ2-1, is DVKVTQSSRYLVKRTGEKVFLECVQDMDHENMFWYRQDPGLGLRLIYFSYDVKMKEKGDIPEGYSVSREKKERFSLILESASTNQTSMYLCASSRGLAGSNEQFFGPGTRLTVL.

The V call is TRBV7-6, the J call TRBJ1-5; 9 bases fit TRBD1. The V gene end was trimmed by 1 base and the J gene end by 3 bases; junction bases not matched to a gene: 4. There are 16 residues in the CDR3. CDR1 is SGHVS, CDR2 FNYEAQ, per germline. The CDR3 sequence: CASSLGQGGFNQPQHF. DNA for the CDR3: TGTGCCAGCAGCTTAGGACAGGGGGGCTTCAATCAGCCCCAGCATTTT.

The CDR3 region is CASRTGLAHYNEQFF. The CDR3 coding sequence is TGTGCCAGCAGAACGGGACTAGCCCACTACAATGAGCAGTTCTTC. The gene calls are TRBV5-6 and TRBJ2-1; 9 bases match TRBD2. The V gene end was trimmed by 5 bases and the J gene end by 3 bases; junction bases not matched to a gene: 6. Germline CDR1 is SGHDT and CDR2 is YYEEEE. The CDR3 consists of 15 residues.

J is TRBJ1-1 and V is TRBV28; maybe TRBD1 (6 bases). The CDR3 extends over 16 amino acids. Trimming left V 2 bases short and J 1 base short, with 14 bases between. In germline, CDR1 is MDHEN, CDR2 SYDVKM. The CDR3 DNA is TGTGCCAGCAGTTTAGCGGGGGCAGGGGAGAACACTGAAGCTTTCTTT. It specifies CASSLAGAGENTEAFF.

The chain carries TRBV6-2 or TRBV6-3 and TRBJ2-7; 11 bases line up with TRBD2. The germline V gene has CDR1 MNHEY and CDR2 SVGEGT. The CDR3 contains 15 residues. Trimming cost V 5 bases and J 5 bases; bases outside gene matches: 8. The CDR3 DNA sequence: TGTGCCAGCAGTGCCCAACTAGCGGGAGACAACGAGCAGTACTTC. Its translation: CASSAQLAGDNEQYF.

In its sample, this clone was seen a few times. The chain couples TRBV19 to TRBJ2-2; 7 nucleotides line up with TRBD1. This CDR3 is 17 amino acids long. Germline loops: CDR1 LNHDA, CDR2 SQIVND (reference sequence). With 1 base clipped from V and 5 bases from J, the junction kept 10 bases outside the gene matches. CDR3 sequence (DNA): TGTGCCAGTAGTATAGGGGGTACAGGGGATGGGACCGGGGAGCTGTTTTTT. It is translated as CASSIGGTGDGTGELFF.